Each of the 4 T cell receptor beta chains below was sequenced from the same sample in a study of T cells after yellow fever vaccination. Each CDR3 protein gets one entry after TCRdb re-called the 5' RACE reads with MiXCR. The data contain 200,000 to 300,000 distinct CDR3 sequences, about an eighth of them seen just once; the ten biggest clones take up about 0.51%. Source: CD4+ T cells sorted from PBMCs, taken 45 days after the yellow fever booster vaccination. These receptors originate from a man aged 25 to 40 who received the YFV17D yellow fever vaccine.

The J gene is TRBJ1-2, the V gene TRBV20-1; TRBD1 agrees at 9 bases. CDR3 length equals 12 residues. The germline V gene has CDR1 DFQATT and CDR2 SNEGSKA (reference sequence). Germline trimming cut 2 bases from V and 7 bases from J; bases unmatched to any gene: 2. This CDR3 reads CSARRQGGGYTF. The CDR3 region has the DNA TGCAGTGCTAGACGACAGGGGGGTGGCTACACCTTC.

This clonotype showed up just a few times. The chain joins TRBV7-2 to TRBJ2-2; 9 bases match TRBD2. The junction had 8 bases not matched to a gene; V was cut back by 4 bases and J by 5 bases. Looked up from germline, CDR1 is SGHTA and CDR2 is FQGNSA. This CDR3 has 16 amino acids. The CDR3 bases are TGTGCCAGCAGCTCACATGGGACTAGCAATACCGGGGAGCTGTTTTTT. Its protein is CASSSHGTSNTGELFF. Drawing the rest from reference TRBV7-2 and TRBJ2-2, the complete variable domain is GAGVSQSPSNKVTEKGKDVELRCDPISGHTALYWYRQSLGQGLEFLIYFQGNSAPDKSGLPSDRFSAERTGGSVSTLTIQRTQQEDSAVYLCASSSHGTSNTGELFFGEGSRLTVL.

This clonotype was found a few times. The CDR3 loop reads CASFDGGPATQYF. Here the CDR3 DNA reads TGTGCCAGCTTTGATGGAGGGCCTGCTACGCAGTATTTT. The gene calls are TRBV28 and TRBJ2-3; TRBD2 is a possible D gene (6 bases). The germline CDR1 and CDR2 sequences are MDHEN and SYDVKM. V lost 8 bases, J lost 8 bases, and 17 bases lay in between. The CDR3 length is 13 residues.

This clonotype was picked up a small number of times. The genes are TRBV27 and TRBJ1-4; TRBD1 matches 9 bases. This CDR3 is 18 amino acids long. Germline-derived CDR1 and CDR2 are MNHEY and SMNVEV (reference sequence). V lost 1 base and J lost 6; bases outside the gene matches: 12. This chain's CDR3 is CASSLYFPGQGADEKLFF. CDR3 coding DNA: TGTGCCAGCAGTTTATACTTTCCGGGACAGGGCGCGGATGAAAAACTGTTTTTT. Based on the CDR3 plus reference TRBV27 and TRBJ1-4, the full variable domain is EAQVTQNPRYLITVTGKKLTVTCSQNMNHEYMSWYRQDPGLGLRQIYYSMNVEVTDKGDVPEGYKVSRKEKRNFPLILESPSPNQTSLYFCASSLYFPGQGADEKLFFGSGTQLSVL.